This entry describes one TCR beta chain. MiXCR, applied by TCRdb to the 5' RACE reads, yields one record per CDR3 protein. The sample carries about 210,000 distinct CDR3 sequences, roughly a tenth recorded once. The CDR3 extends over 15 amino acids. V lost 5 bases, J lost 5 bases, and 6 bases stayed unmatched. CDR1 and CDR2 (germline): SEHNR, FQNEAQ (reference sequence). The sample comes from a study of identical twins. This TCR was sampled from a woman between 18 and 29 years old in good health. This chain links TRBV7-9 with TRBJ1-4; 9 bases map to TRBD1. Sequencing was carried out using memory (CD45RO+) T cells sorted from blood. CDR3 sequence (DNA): TGTGCCAGCAGCGTACCGGGACAGGGAAATGAAAAACTGTTTTTT. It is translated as CASSVPGQGNEKLFF.